This T cell receptor (beta chain) derives from a study of response to subunit inactivated influenza vaccine. Study-wide findings and caveats: New T cells are recruited in small numbers by each seasonal influenza vaccination, according to the authors' suggestion.

As concerns this clonotype: What it binds is unknown.

Germline V CDR1 and CDR2: LNHDA, SQIVND (reference sequence). Deletions cut 3 bases from V and 2 bases from J, with 17 bases between. The CDR3 is made up of 17 amino acids. TCRdb processed the RT-PCR reads anew with MiXCR; each CDR3 protein has one entry. Found here are a few hundred thousand distinct CDR3 sequences, 13% to 15% of them singletons; the top ten hold over 8.5%. The TCR comes from a man aged 50 or older who received an inactivated influenza vaccine. Sequences were derived from PBMCs from blood, sampled 11 to 12 days after vaccination. This sequence joins TRBV19 and TRBJ1-5; a weak D match, TRBD1 (5 bases). The CDR3 region is CASSMDPGRVGNQPQHF. CDR3 bases: TGTGCCAGTAGTATGGATCCGGGGCGAGTGGGCAATCAGCCCCAGCATTTT.